The next 26 T cell receptor beta chains were all read from a single sample in a study of cytomegalovirus exposure and HLA in healthy donors. The PCR contained 60 Vbeta and 13 Jbeta primers. TCRdb keeps only in-frame clones here, not all; method: immunoSEQ multiplex PCR. The table includes more than 90,000 clones, around 80% detected once. Sequencing was done on a sample of PBMCs. The source is a young man in good health and CMV-seropositive.

The rearrangement uses TRBV10-2 and TRBJ1-1; tentatively, D is TRBD1 (6 bases). CDR3 length: 13 amino acids. Per germline, CDR1 WSHSY and CDR2 SAAADI. V lost 6 bases and J 8 bases, leaving 16 bases between the germline ends. The CDR3 coding sequence is TGCGCCAGCAGGGGTCTCCCACAGGGCGAAGCTTTCTTT. Protein: CASRGLPQGEAFF.

This chain uses TRBV15 with TRBJ2-7; no firm D call. This CDR3 has 15 residues. V lost 0 bases and J lost 5, with 14 bases in between. Germline V gene lookup returns CDR1 LNHNV and CDR2 YYDKDF (reference sequence). In DNA, the CDR3 is TGTGCCACCAGCAGAGATGGGTACCTTCAGGACGAGCAGTACTTC. This gives the protein CATSRDGYLQDEQYF.

The chain couples TRBV10-3 to TRBJ1-1; 9 positions match TRBD1. CDR1 and CDR2 (germline): ENHRY, SYGVKD. V gave up 2 bases and J gave up 7 bases; unmatched junction bases: 8. There are 15 residues in the CDR3. CDR3 in DNA: TGTGCCATCAGTGAGCCGCGGACAGGGGCGATTGAAGCTTTCTTT. Amino acids: CAISEPRTGAIEAFF.

The chain couples TRBV28 to TRBJ2-3; D perhaps matches TRBD1 (5 bases). From germline, CDR1 is MDHEN and CDR2 SYDVKM. This CDR3 is built from 12 residues. V shed 7 bases and J shed 1 base, with 6 bases lying between them. CDR3 nucleotides: TGTGCCAGCAAAGGGGGCACAGATACGCAGTATTTT. Protein: CASKGGTDTQYF.

The rearrangement uses TRBV19 and TRBJ1-6; 9 nucleotides line up with TRBD1. The germline gives CDR1 LNHDA, CDR2 SQIVND (reference sequence). This CDR3 has 19 residues. The V and J ends lost 7 bases and 0 bases, in that order; junction bases with no gene match: 13. CDR3 loop: CASTAVGTGSSSYNSPLHF. The CDR3, as DNA: TGTGCCAGTACCGCAGTGGGGACAGGGTCCAGCTCCTATAATTCACCCCTCCACTTT.

The chain employs TRBV5-1 and TRBJ1-3; D uncertain. The V gene's germline CDR1 is SGHRS and CDR2 YFSETQ. The CDR3 loop spans 14 amino acids. Trimming removed 0 bases from V and 6 bases from J, with 10 bases in between. CDR3 bases: TGCGCCAGCAGCTTGGGTCCGGGAGCAAACACCATATATTTT. Translating gives CASSLGPGANTIYF.

The V gene is TRBV9, the J gene TRBJ2-1; D may be TRBD1 (8 bases). The CDR3 totals 15 residues. Germline assignment: CDR1 SGDLS and CDR2 YYNGEE. V dropped 4 bases and J dropped 8 bases, with 19 bases sitting between them. CDR3 coding DNA: TGTGCCAGCAGCTCCCAAAGGACAGGGAGGGATGAGCAGTTCTTC. This codes for CASSSQRTGRDEQFF.

V usage is TRBV18 and J usage is TRBJ1-6; D possibly corresponds to TRBD1 (5 bases). Germline V gives CDR1 KGHSH, CDR2 LQKENI. V was cut by 3 bases and J by 8 bases, with 14 bases left in between. This CDR3 is built from 15 residues. The CDR3 loop is CASSPEGYGDSPLHF. In nucleotides, the CDR3 is TGTGCCAGCTCACCGGAGGGGTATGGAGATTCACCCCTCCACTTT. Filled out from reference TRBV18 and TRBJ1-6, the complete variable domain reads NAGVMQNPRHLVRRRGQEARLRCSPMKGHSHVYWYRQLPEEGLKFMVYLQKENIIDESGMPKERFSAEFPKEGPSILRIQQVVRGDSAAYFCASSPEGYGDSPLHFGNGTRLTVT.

This clone has only one observation. The gene calls are TRBV6-1 and TRBJ1-3; TRBD1 might be the D (5 bases). The CDR3 loop spans 18 amino acids. Deletions cut 3 bases from V and 4 bases from J, with 22 bases between. Germline V lookup: CDR1 MNHNS, CDR2 SASEGT. CDR3 nucleotides: TGTGCCAGCAGTGACTTCCAGCCAAGGGCCCGGACAGGAAACACCATATATTTT. Residues: CASSDFQPRARTGNTIYF.

This clone was counted a single time. This chain joins TRBV30 and TRBJ1-2; the D is unclear. The CDR3 extends over 13 amino acids. Germline-derived CDR1 and CDR2 are GTSNPN and SVGIG (reference sequence). Trimming removed 0 bases from V and 8 bases from J, with 13 bases in between. The CDR3 nucleotides read TGTGCCTGGAGTGTACGGATGGGAGGCGGCTACACCTTC. It encodes CAWSVRMGGGYTF.

The V gene is TRBV10-3, the J gene TRBJ1-6, with 9 bases matching TRBD1. Germline V gene data show CDR1 as ENHRY and CDR2 as SYGVKD. With V trimmed by 6 bases and J by 7 bases, 7 bases remained unmatched. The CDR3 sequence is 15 residues long. CDR3 sequence (DNA): TGTGCCATCAGCGGGGGGACAGGGTGGAATTCACCCCTCCACTTT. This gives the protein CAISGGTGWNSPLHF.

V and J are TRBV7-9 and TRBJ1-4; possible D gene TRBD1, 5 bases. The CDR3 contains 15 residues. V dropped 5 bases and J dropped 7 bases, with 17 bases sitting between them. Germline CDR1 and CDR2: SEHNR and FQNEAQ (reference sequence). The CDR3 sequence is CASSLGGGSGEKLFF. The CDR3 DNA reads TGTGCCAGCAGCCTAGGCGGGGGTTCTGGTGAAAAACTGTTTTTT.

CDR3 coding DNA: TGTGCCAGCAGCTTACCGGGAAGAGCAGAATCGAGCTCCTACAATGAGCAGTTCTTC. Protein: CASSLPGRAESSSYNEQFF. This rearrangement joins TRBV7-9 to TRBJ2-1, with D tentatively TRBD2 (5 bases). The CDR3 is 19 residues long. V lost 2 bases, J lost 0 bases, and 20 bases lay in between. In germline, CDR1 is SEHNR, CDR2 FQNEAQ (reference sequence). Based on the CDR3 plus reference TRBV7-9 and TRBJ2-1, the full variable domain is DTGVSQNPRHKITKRGQNVTFRCDPISEHNRLYWYRQTLGQGPEFLTYFQNEAQLEKSRLLSDRFSAERPKGSFSTLEIQRTEQGDSAMYLCASSLPGRAESSSYNEQFFGPGTRLTVL.

This clone was detected only a few times. The V call is TRBV11-2, the J call TRBJ1-1; D is unclear. This CDR3 has 14 amino acids. V gave up 2 bases and J gave up 6 bases, with 13 bases separating them. Germline lookup yields CDR1 SGHAT and CDR2 FQNNGV. CDR3 sequence: CASSLIGLKAEAFF. In nucleotides, the CDR3 is TGTGCCAGCAGCTTAATCGGGTTGAAGGCTGAAGCTTTCTTT.

This chain connects TRBV10-3 to TRBJ2-5, with 16 bases aligning to TRBD2. Germline V gene sequence: CDR1 ENHRY, CDR2 SYGVKD. V trimming: 7 bases; J trimming: 5 bases; junction bases outside the gene matches: 4. This CDR3 comprises 15 residues. DNA of the CDR3: TGTGCCATCAAAGGGACTAGCGGGGGGGCCGAGACCCAGTACTTC. This gives the protein CAIKGTSGGAETQYF.

This chain joins TRBV20-1 and TRBJ2-7, with a weak D call TRBD2 (5 bases). This CDR3 region has 11 residues. Trimming left V 7 bases short and J 5 bases short, with 12 bases between. Germline CDR1 DFQATT, CDR2 SNEGSKA (reference sequence). The CDR3 DNA reads as TGCAGTGTGAGAGGGTGGGACGAGCAGTACTTC. Protein product: CSVRGWDEQYF.

The gene calls are TRBV5-4 and TRBJ2-5, with D possibly matching TRBD1 (6 bases). TRBJ2-7 matches the DNA end more closely, so the J call is doubtful. Germline V gene sequence: CDR1 SGHNT, CDR2 YYREEE (reference sequence). CDR3 length: 14 amino acids. The CDR3 nucleotides read TGTGCCAGCAGCCTGGACAGAAGCTCCTACGAGCAGTACTTC. This codes for CASSLDRSSYEQYF.

The chain employs TRBV7-2 and TRBJ2-7; TRBD1 might be the D (6 bases). Trimming pared 2 bases from V and 5 bases from J, leaving 13 bases between. The CDR3 has 14 amino acids. Germline V gene data show CDR1 as SGHTA and CDR2 as FQGNSA. In DNA, the CDR3 is TGTGCCAGCAGCTTACAGGGGCGCGAAAACGAGCAGTACTTC. Encoded protein: CASSLQGRENEQYF.

This clone came up a few times. The J gene is TRBJ1-1, the V gene TRBV4-1; D remains unclear. Trimming removed 0 bases from V and 3 bases from J, with 11 bases in between. The CDR3 length is 15 residues. CDR1 and CDR2 (germline): MGHRA, YSYEKL. CDR3 region: CASSQEPVVDTEAFF. CDR3 DNA: TGCGCCAGCAGCCAAGAACCCGTAGTAGACACTGAAGCTTTCTTT.

CDR3 DNA: TGTGCCACCAGTACCAGTCAGAACACTGAAGCTTTCTTT. Translation gives CATSTSQNTEAFF. This chain connects TRBV15 to TRBJ1-1, with D unclear. Per the germline V gene, CDR1 is LNHNV and CDR2 is YYDKDF (reference sequence). The CDR3 covers 13 residues. The V gene lost 6 bases and the J gene lost 1 base, with 9 bases spanning the gap.

This chain uses TRBV4-1 with TRBJ2-5, with TRBD2 matching over 12 bases. The CDR3 contains 14 residues. Germline V gene sequence: CDR1 MGHRA, CDR2 YSYEKL. Trimming at V came to 4 bases and at J to 3 bases, leaving 0 bases not matched to a gene. This CDR3 reads CASSRTSGEETQYF. The CDR3 nucleotides are TGCGCCAGCAGCCGGACTAGCGGGGAAGAGACCCAGTACTTC.

The rearrangement uses TRBV4-1 and TRBJ2-6; TRBD2 agrees at 7 bases. The germline gives CDR1 MGHRA, CDR2 YSYEKL. J was trimmed by 3 bases and V by 0 bases; bases with no gene match: 2. This CDR3 is built from 16 residues. In DNA form, the CDR3 reads TGCGCCAGCAGCCAAGATCGGGGGGTTGGGGCCAACGTCCTGACTTTC. Its protein is CASSQDRGVGANVLTF.

This clone showed up just a few times. The DNA of the CDR3 is TGCGCCAGCAGCCAAGAGATGAGAGGGGGCTCTGGAAACACCATATATTTT. Protein sequence: CASSQEMRGGSGNTIYF. The chain combines TRBV4-1 with TRBJ1-3, with a weak D call TRBD1 (6 bases). The length of the CDR3 is 17 residues. Trimming removed 0 bases at V and 0 bases at J, with 12 bases between. Germline loops: CDR1 MGHRA, CDR2 YSYEKL.

This clone was observed a handful of times. J is TRBJ1-4 and V is TRBV6-5, with 7 positions matching TRBD1. CDR3 length: 14 residues. V was pared by 8 bases and J by 0 bases, with 3 bases of the junction left unmatched. Germline V lookup: CDR1 MNHEY, CDR2 SVGAGI. The CDR3 sequence is CASGDSATNEKLFF. The CDR3 nucleotides read TGTGCCAGCGGGGACAGCGCAACTAATGAAAAACTGTTTTTT.

This chain joins TRBV7-8 and TRBJ1-5, with 7 bases fitting TRBD1. The CDR3 is made up of 14 amino acids. CDR1 is SGHVS and CDR2 is FQNEAQ in the germline V gene. V lost 5 bases, J lost 10 bases, and 11 bases stayed unmatched. DNA for the CDR3: TGTGCCAGCAGCAGGGGACAGCTCCAAAACCCCCAGCATTTT. Its protein is CASSRGQLQNPQHF. Supplemented by reference TRBV7-8 and TRBJ1-5, the full variable domain reads GAGVSQSPRYKVAKRGQDVALRCDPISGHVSLFWYQQALGQGPEFLTYFQNEAQLDKSGLPSDRFFAERPEGSVSTLKIQRTQQEDSAVYLCASSRGQLQNPQHFGDGTRLSIL.

The rearrangement uses TRBV27 and TRBJ1-1; TRBD1 agrees at 7 bases. V trimming: 5 bases; J trimming: 6 bases; junction bases outside the gene matches: 9. The germline V gene has CDR1 MNHEY and CDR2 SMNVEV (reference sequence). This CDR3 is built from 14 residues. CDR3 loop: CASSPVGGSAEAFF. In DNA, the CDR3 is TGTGCCAGCAGTCCCGTAGGGGGCAGCGCTGAAGCTTTCTTT.